This TCR beta chain was sequenced for a study of blood T cell repertoires in COVID-19. Whole-study context: Sites across the United States, Italy and Spain contributed samples from acute and convalescent COVID-19. T cells, B-cell-depleted T cells, or PBMCs provided the cDNA or gDNA that served as material.

The age range of participants was 18 to 89 years, with residence in about two dozen US areas. This clone has just one count. Original processing notes: Reference gene primer amplification gave estimated nucleated cell counts. The protocol was immunoSEQ multiplex PCR, while the TCRdb copy is restricted to in-frame clones and leaves out a portion. V, J and clone size derive from that table, while D and trimming were established from the DNA sequence. The sample yields around 250,000 clones, roughly 80% seen once. The germline gives CDR1 SQVTM, CDR2 ANQGSEA. The CDR3 is 13 amino acids. With V trimmed by 6 bases and J by 4 bases, 5 bases remained unmatched.

This chain links TRBV29-1 with TRBJ2-1; 8 bases are shared with TRBD2. The sample consisted of PBMCs or T cells enriched from blood (not recorded which). The sequence derives from a man younger than 40 with acute COVID-19. The CDR3 coding sequence is TGCAGCGTCAGCGGGGGCCTTTACAATGAGCAGTTCTTC. It yields the protein CSVSGGLYNEQFF.